Listed below are T cell receptor beta chains from one sample, sequenced in a study of blood T cells in healthy people across ages. From the 5' RACE reads, TCRdb called clonotypes with MiXCR, one entry per CDR3 protein. This table holds about 640,000 distinct CDR3 sequences, under 70% found once. Sequencing was performed on blood. These receptors came from a man between 60 and 75 years old in good health. CDR3s include the opening cysteine and the closing phenylalanine or tryptophan. D genes are given only for firm matches. Clone size appears in some rows only: once, few, many, or a class for an expanded clone.

D	V	size	J	CDR3	DNA
.	TRBV20-1	.	TRBJ1-2	CSARDEGPHYGYTF	TGCAGTGCTAGAGATGAGGGGCCACACTATGGCTACACCTTC
.	TRBV20-1	.	TRBJ1-2	CSTRVSFLANYGHTF	TGCAGTACTAGGGTTAGCTTCCTAGCTAACTATGGCCACACCTTC
.	TRBV2	few	TRBJ2-5	CASSDEVGTQYF	TGTGCCAGCAGTGATGAGGTGGGAACCCAGTACTTC
.	TRBV12-3/TRBV12-4	few	TRBJ1-4	CASRPQVGIEKLFF	TGTGCCAGCAGGCCCCAGGTGGGGATTGAAAAACTGTTTTTT
.	TRBV7-9	.	TRBJ2-3	CASKGVLSTDTQYF	TGTGCCAGCAAGGGGGTCCTCTCCACAGATACGCAGTATTTT
TRBD2	TRBV7-8	few	TRBJ2-1	CASSLTSGGSDQFF	TGTGCCAGCAGCTTGACTAGCGGGGGGTCGGATCAGTTCTTC
.	TRBV6-6	.	TRBJ2-6	CAGSSGANVLTF	TGTGCCGGAAGTTCTGGGGCCAACGTCCTGACTTTC
TRBD1	TRBV6-6	.	TRBJ2-7	CASTLQGAAYEQYF	TGTGCCAGCACCCTACAGGGGGCGGCCTACGAGCAGTACTTC
TRBD2	TRBV11-2	.	TRBJ2-4	CASSSPSGGQENIQYF	TGTGCCAGCAGCTCCCCATCGGGGGGGCAAGAAAACATTCAGTACTTC
TRBD1	TRBV2	once	TRBJ1-2	CASSEAPQGAYGYTF	TGTGCCAGCAGTGAAGCACCACAGGGGGCTTATGGCTACACCTTC
.	TRBV7-2	few	TRBJ2-1	CASSFDRISPHEQFF	TGTGCCAGCAGCTTCGACCGGATTAGCCCCCATGAGCAGTTCTTC
.	TRBV20-1	.	TRBJ2-3	CSARDLGQSTDTQYF	TGCAGCGCTAGAGATCTCGGACAGAGCACAGATACGCAGTATTTT
.	TRBV10-2	few	TRBJ2-5	CASNSLGAEETQYF	TGCGCCAGCAATTCCCTGGGGGCCGAGGAGACCCAGTACTTC
.	TRBV6-1	.	TRBJ1-6	CASRGQVTNWSPLHF	TGTGCCAGCAGGGGACAAGTAACGAATTGGTCACCCCTCCACTTT
.	TRBV18	.	TRBJ2-7	CASSPPGYSYEQYF	TGTGCCAGCTCACCCCCGGGTTACTCCTACGAGCAGTACTTC
TRBD2	TRBV3-1	.	TRBJ2-1	CASSHDRTSGGGYNEQFF	TGTGCCAGCAGCCACGACCGGACTAGCGGGGGGGGGTACAATGAGCAGTTCTTC
.	TRBV11-2	few	TRBJ1-2	CASSPVGGTDGYTF	TGTGCCAGCAGCCCCGTAGGGGGAACGGATGGCTACACCTTC
TRBD1	TRBV11-2	.	TRBJ1-2	CASSSFRDRVYGYTF	TGTGCCAGCAGCTCCTTTCGGGACAGGGTGTATGGCTACACCTTC
.	TRBV7-9	.	TRBJ1-2	CASSSRTWNYGYTF	TGTGCCAGCAGCTCCCGGACATGGAACTATGGCTACACCTTC
TRBD1	TRBV4-2	.	TRBJ1-5	CASSPDPGGDSNQPQHF	TGTGCCAGCAGCCCGGACCCAGGGGGCGATAGCAATCAGCCCCAGCATTTT
.	TRBV20-1	few	TRBJ2-5	CSARLLLSQETQYF	TGCAGTGCTAGACTCCTATTGAGTCAAGAGACCCAGTACTTC
TRBD1	TRBV7-9	many	TRBJ1-1	CASSVTGGASMEAFF	TGTGCCAGCAGTGTAACAGGGGGCGCGAGTATGGAAGCTTTCTTT
.	TRBV12-3/TRBV12-4	.	TRBJ2-3	CASSSGTRTDMQYF	TGTGCCAGCAGTTCCGGGACCAGAACGGATATGCAGTATTTT
TRBD1	TRBV11-2	.	TRBJ2-1	CASSLAGQGANEQFF	TGTGCCAGCAGCTTAGCCGGGCAGGGGGCCAATGAGCAGTTCTTC
.	TRBV5-1	.	TRBJ2-1	CASSFAERASNEQFF	TGCGCCAGCAGCTTTGCGGAACGGGCCTCCAATGAGCAGTTCTTC
.	TRBV5-1	.	TRBJ2-2	CASSQSGQGGELFF	TGCGCCAGCAGCCAGTCAGGCCAGGGCGGGGAGCTGTTTTTT
.	TRBV12-3/TRBV12-4	.	TRBJ1-1	CASSLPHSGTEAFF	TGTGCCAGCAGTTTACCCCATTCAGGGACTGAAGCTTTCTTT
TRBD1	TRBV5-5	few	TRBJ2-5	CASSRRQGSQETQYF	TGTGCCAGCAGCAGGAGACAGGGTTCCCAAGAGACCCAGTACTTC
TRBD1	TRBV5-1	.	TRBJ2-1	CASSFPGQNYNEQFF	TGCGCCAGCAGCTTCCCGGGACAGAATTACAATGAGCAGTTCTTC
.	TRBV5-1	.	TRBJ2-5	CASSDPASQETQYF	TGCGCCAGCAGCGACCCCGCGTCTCAAGAGACCCAGTACTTC
.	TRBV6-6	few	TRBJ1-1	CASSYSKTTEAFF	TGTGCCAGCAGTTACAGCAAAACCACTGAAGCTTTCTTT
.	TRBV28	.	TRBJ1-5	CASSLAGYNQPQHF	TGTGCCAGCAGTTTGGCAGGGTATAATCAGCCCCAGCATTTT
TRBD1	TRBV5-1	.	TRBJ1-1	CASGTGMDTEAFF	TGCGCCAGCGGGACAGGGATGGACACTGAAGCTTTCTTT
TRBD1	TRBV12-3/TRBV12-4	.	TRBJ1-1	CASSLAPQGGTEAFF	TGTGCCAGCAGTTTAGCCCCCCAGGGGGGGACTGAAGCTTTCTTT
.	TRBV7-2	few	TRBJ2-4	CASSLGGPVQHF	TGTGCCAGCAGCTTAGGGGGCCCTGTTCAGCACTTC
.	TRBV5-1	.	TRBJ2-6	CASSLSGDFLSGANVLTF	TGCGCCAGCAGCTTGAGTGGGGATTTCCTCTCTGGGGCCAACGTCCTGACTTTC
.	TRBV5-5	.	TRBJ1-2	CASSPTPTGPLNYGYTF	TGTGCCAGCAGCCCTACCCCGACAGGTCCCCTCAACTATGGCTACACCTTC
.	TRBV6-5	.	TRBJ1-1	CASSYEWGHQEAFF	TGTGCCAGCAGTTATGAATGGGGGCACCAAGAAGCTTTCTTT
.	TRBV6-1	.	TRBJ2-7	CASSDWESYEQYF	TGTGCCAGCAGTGACTGGGAGTCCTACGAGCAGTACTTC
.	TRBV7-2	.	TRBJ2-1	CASSSKVDSNEQFF	TGTGCCAGCAGCTCAAAAGTTGACAGCAATGAGCAGTTCTTC
TRBD2	TRBV15	few	TRBJ2-7	CATSRVGRGGESYEQYF	TGTGCCACCAGCAGAGTAGGGAGGGGCGGCGAATCCTACGAGCAGTACTTC
TRBD1	TRBV29-1	.	TRBJ2-3	CSVATGAGTDTQYF	TGCAGCGTTGCAACAGGGGCTGGCACAGATACGCAGTATTTT
TRBD1	TRBV5-1	.	TRBJ1-1	CASSLRPGQGMNTEAFF	TGCGCCAGCAGCTTGAGGCCCGGACAGGGGATGAACACTGAAGCTTTCTTT
TRBD1	TRBV5-1	.	TRBJ1-2	CASSKDRVQDYGYTF	TGCGCCAGCAGCAAGGACAGGGTGCAGGACTATGGCTACACCTTC
TRBD1	TRBV6-5	.	TRBJ1-1	CASSRLGQGATEAFF	TGTGCCAGCAGCCGACTGGGACAGGGGGCCACTGAAGCTTTCTTT
.	TRBV6-5	.	TRBJ2-6	CASSNTPSGANVLTF	TGTGCCAGCAGCAATACACCTTCTGGGGCCAACGTCCTGACTTTC
.	TRBV12-3/TRBV12-4	.	TRBJ2-7	CASSRSRTEQYF	TGTGCCAGCAGTAGAAGCAGAACCGAGCAGTACTTC
TRBD2	TRBV7-9	.	TRBJ2-1	CASSLRAGGPHEQFF	TGTGCCAGCAGCTTAAGAGCGGGGGGGCCACATGAGCAGTTCTTC
TRBD1	TRBV7-8	.	TRBJ2-4	CASSPTGTALNIQYF	TGTGCCAGCAGCCCAACCGGGACAGCCCTGAACATTCAGTACTTC
.	TRBV9	many	TRBJ2-3	CASSVVGAADTQYF	TGTGCCAGCAGCGTAGTGGGGGCGGCAGATACGCAGTATTTT
TRBD2	TRBV20-1	.	TRBJ2-5	CSAREASGGQETQYF	TGCAGTGCTAGAGAGGCTAGCGGGGGGCAAGAGACCCAGTACTTC
TRBD1	TRBV7-9	.	TRBJ2-1	CASSSTGGRGDNEQFF	TGTGCCAGCAGCTCGACAGGGGGTAGGGGAGACAATGAGCAGTTCTTC
.	TRBV28	.	TRBJ1-2	CASSRQRNYGYTF	TGTGCCAGCAGTCGACAACGTAACTATGGCTACACCTTC
TRBD1	TRBV28	.	TRBJ2-5	CASITGRGPETQYF	TGTGCCAGCATCACAGGCAGGGGGCCGGAGACCCAGTACTTC